This entry lists 13 T cell receptor beta chains sequenced from one sample in a study of blood T cell repertoires in COVID-19. Assay: immunoSEQ multiplex PCR; the TCRdb copy retains only in-frame clones and omits some. The profile shows roughly 200,000 clones, 83% of them singletons. Sample: peripheral blood. The receptor source for this set is a woman aged 25 to 39 with COVID-19, enrolled during active disease.

The V call is TRBV11-1, the J call TRBJ2-3; D may be TRBD1 (5 bases). Between the trimmed V and J ends, which lost 5 bases and 5 bases, there was a span of 17 bases. The CDR3 sequence is 15 residues long. Germline-derived CDR1 and CDR2 are SGHAT and FQDESV (reference sequence). The CDR3, as DNA: TGTGCCAGCAGCCCCCGGGTGGGGCCTGGAGATACGCAGTATTTT. Protein product: CASSPRVGPGDTQYF.

J is TRBJ1-2 and V is TRBV11-2; 9 positions match TRBD1. Germline loops: CDR1 SGHAT, CDR2 FQNNGV. The CDR3 loop spans 15 amino acids. Trimming took 5 bases from V and 0 from J; bases not matched to a gene: 4. The CDR3 region has the DNA TGTGCCAGCAGCGCGACAGGGGGGACTAACTATGGCTACACCTTC. As protein: CASSATGGTNYGYTF.

This chain uses TRBV15 with TRBJ2-7; TRBD2 matches at 8 bases. This CDR3 contains 15 residues. Trimming removed 0 bases from V and 3 bases from J; junction bases left unmatched: 4. Germline values: CDR1 LNHNV, CDR2 YYDKDF (reference sequence). CDR3 DNA sequence: TGTGCCACCAGCAGAGAGCGGGGGGCCTTCTACGAGCAGTACTTC. It codes for CATSRERGAFYEQYF.

The V call is TRBV18, the J call TRBJ2-7; no clear D gene. CDR1 is KGHSH and CDR2 is LQKENI in the germline V gene. The CDR3 sequence is 13 residues long. The V end was cut by 6 bases, the J end by 2 bases, with 11 bases between. CDR3 DNA: TGTGCCAGCTCCTACAGTCCTACCTACGAGCAGTACTTC. It specifies CASSYSPTYEQYF.

V gene TRBV4-3 combines with J gene TRBJ2-7, with TRBD1 matching 9 bases. CDR1 LGHNA and CDR2 YSLEER come from the germline V gene. Losses at the gene ends were 0 bases for V and 5 bases for J; bases not matched to a gene: 8. This CDR3 region has 16 residues. The CDR3 protein is CASSQEAWDRAHEQYF. The CDR3 DNA is TGCGCCAGCAGCCAAGAAGCTTGGGACAGGGCCCACGAGCAGTACTTC.

The chain uses TRBV15 and TRBJ2-5, with 8 bases fitting TRBD2. In germline, CDR1 is LNHNV, CDR2 YYDKDF (reference sequence). The CDR3 is 14 amino acids. The V and J ends lost 5 bases and 9 bases, in that order; junction bases with no gene match: 11. CDR3 coding DNA: TGTGCCACCAGCGGAAGACCTCCGCGGGGGGCCCAGTACTTC. Translated: CATSGRPPRGAQYF.

This chain links TRBV30 with TRBJ2-3; 8 bases are shared with TRBD1. The germline V gene has CDR1 GTSNPN and CDR2 SVGIG (reference sequence). Trimming at V came to 0 bases and at J to 1 base, leaving 0 bases not matched to a gene. The CDR3 covers 14 residues. In DNA, the CDR3 is TGTGCCTGGAGTGTGACAGGGGGCACAGATACGCAGTATTTT. This translates into CAWSVTGGTDTQYF.

The chain carries TRBV7-6 and TRBJ2-5; 8 positions agree with TRBD2. CDR1 SGHVS and CDR2 FNYEAQ come from the germline V gene. Trimming removed 4 bases from V and 0 bases from J; junction bases left unmatched: 4. The CDR3 sequence is 15 residues long. CDR3 nucleotide sequence: TGTGCCAGCAGCTCGGGCGGGGGGTACCAAGAGACCCAGTACTTC. It specifies CASSSGGGYQETQYF.

The genes are TRBV6-2 or TRBV6-3 and TRBJ1-2, with 8 bases that match TRBD1. With V trimmed by 2 bases and J by 0 bases, 14 bases remained unmatched. The CDR3 has 19 residues. Germline CDR1 and CDR2: MNHEY and SVGEGT. CDR3 bases: TGTGCCAGCAGTTACCCGAGTGGGGACAGGAAGACGCCTAACTATGGCTACACCTTC. This gives the protein CASSYPSGDRKTPNYGYTF.

This clone was detected only once. The J gene is TRBJ2-5, the V gene TRBV28, with 10 bases lining up with TRBD2. Germline loops: CDR1 MDHEN, CDR2 SYDVKM. Trimming cost V 5 bases and J 1 base; bases outside gene matches: 4. This CDR3 spans 15 amino acids. Written as DNA, the CDR3 is TGTGCCAGCAGTATAGGACTAGCGGCCCAAGAGACCCAGTACTTC. Translated, it gives CASSIGLAAQETQYF.

V and J are TRBV18 and TRBJ2-2; D possibly corresponds to TRBD1 (6 bases). Trimming shortened V by 0 bases and J by 4 bases, and 12 bases separated the two germline ends. The CDR3 is 16 residues long. From germline, CDR1 is KGHSH and CDR2 LQKENI. CDR3 loop: CASSPPRQAITGELFF. CDR3 sequence (DNA): TGTGCCAGCTCACCACCGCGACAGGCAATCACCGGGGAGCTGTTTTTT.

This clone has just a few counts. The chain couples TRBV5-4 to TRBJ1-2; maybe TRBD1 (6 bases). The length of the CDR3 is 15 residues. The germline V gene encodes CDR1 SGHNT and CDR2 YYREEE (reference sequence). V was cut by 3 bases and J by 5 bases, with 17 bases left in between. The DNA for the CDR3 is TGTGCCAGCAGCTCTCCGGACAGTGCCAATTATGGCTACACCTTC. Translation gives CASSSPDSANYGYTF.

The chain is built from TRBV5-1 and TRBJ2-1; TRBD1 agrees at 9 bases. V lost 2 bases to trimming and J lost 8 bases; unmatched junction nucleotides: 5. This CDR3 comprises 14 residues. Germline V gene lookup returns CDR1 SGHRS and CDR2 YFSETQ. CDR3 DNA sequence: TGCGCCAGCAGCTTAAGACAGGGGGTCGATGAGCAGTTCTTC. It encodes CASSLRQGVDEQFF. Based on the CDR3 plus reference TRBV5-1 and TRBJ2-1, the full variable domain is KAGVTQTPRYLIKTRGQQVTLSCSPISGHRSVSWYQQTPGQGLQFLFEYFSETQRNKGNFPGRFSGRQFSNSRSEMNVSTLELGDSALYLCASSLRQGVDEQFFGPGTRLTVL.